These T cell receptor beta chains were read from a single sample in a study of blood T cell repertoires in COVID-19. This table comes from immunoSEQ multiplex PCR, and its TCRdb copy is limited to in-frame clones, with some not included. Seen here are 200,000 to 250,000 clones, 80% observed once, and the top ten hold approximately 4.3%. Sample: PBMCs or T cells enriched from blood (not recorded which). These receptor sequences come from a man aged 30 to 45 with acute COVID-19. Both conserved end residues are part of each CDR3. Fields, in order: clone size, D gene, V gene, J gene, CDR3 DNA, CDR3 protein. D genes are given only for firm matches. Clone sizes are given selectively: once, few, many, or a class where the clone is expanded.

-	-	TRBV7-9	TRBJ2-5	TGTGCCAGCAGCTTAGAGGGCAGGGTCCAAGAGACCCAGTACTTC	CASSLEGRVQETQYF
many	TRBD2	TRBV11-2	TRBJ2-3	TGTGCCAGCAGCACTAGCGGGGACAGAGCAGATACGCAGTATTTT	CASSTSGDRADTQYF
-	TRBD1	TRBV7-6	TRBJ1-2	TGTGCCAGCAGCTCTCAGGACAGGACGGGCTACACCTTC	CASSSQDRTGYTF
-	-	TRBV27	TRBJ1-5	TGTGCCAGTAAACGCACGGGGCAGCCCCAGCATTTT	CASKRTGQPQHF
-	-	TRBV2	TRBJ2-4	TGTGCCAGCAGGGTTCTAGGAGGCCTAGCCAAAAACATTCAGTACTTC	CASRVLGGLAKNIQYF
-	-	TRBV20-1	TRBJ2-7	TGCAGTGCTAGTAAGTTGGTCTCGTCAGTTTCCTACGAGCAGTACTTC	CSASKLVSSVSYEQYF
-	TRBD2	TRBV7-3	TRBJ2-1	TGTGCCAGCAGCTTAACTAGCGGGGGGCAGGTTGAGCAGTTCTTC	CASSLTSGGQVEQFF
-	-	TRBV2	TRBJ1-5	TGTGCCAGCAGTACAGACAGTAGCAATCAGCCCCAGCATTTT	CASSTDSSNQPQHF
-	TRBD2	TRBV10-3	TRBJ2-7	TGTGCCATCAGTCCCAGCGGGGGGGTCACCTACGAGCAGTACTTC	CAISPSGGVTYEQYF
once	-	TRBV19	TRBJ1-2	TGTGCCAGTCCCGTCGGAGGCAGGCTCTATGGCTACACCTTC	CASPVGGRLYGYTF
-	-	TRBV19	TRBJ2-3	TGTGCCAGTAGTATCAACAGCGGTAACACAGATACGCAGTATTTT	CASSINSGNTDTQYF
-	-	TRBV19	TRBJ1-1	TGTGCCAGTAGGCCCCAGGGCTGGAACACTGAAGCTTTCTTT	CASRPQGWNTEAFF
few	TRBD1	TRBV2	TRBJ1-1	TGTGCCAGCAGTGAACGCAGGGGGCACACTGAAGCTTTCTTT	CASSERRGHTEAFF
-	-	TRBV7-9	TRBJ2-7	TGTGCCAGCAGCTCTGACAGGACTTCCTCCTACGAGCAGTACTTC	CASSSDRTSSYEQYF
once	-	TRBV28	TRBJ1-2	TGTGCCAGCAGTCCGTGGGGGCGCGGGGGTAGGTATGGCTACACCTTC	CASSPWGRGGRYGYTF
few	TRBD1	TRBV19	TRBJ1-1	TGTGCCAGTACCCGACAGGGCAAGAACACTGAAGCTTTCTTT	CASTRQGKNTEAFF
-	TRBD2	TRBV18	TRBJ2-1	TGTGCCAGCTCACCATTAGGGGACAGGGTACTAGCGGGGGGGACGCAGTTCTTC	CASSPLGDRVLAGGTQFF
-	TRBD1	TRBV5-1	TRBJ2-5	TGCGCCAGCAGCTACACTGGACAGGGTGGCTTGGAGACCCAGTACTTC	CASSYTGQGGLETQYF
-	TRBD2	TRBV9	TRBJ2-1	TGTGCCAGCAGCTTGCGGACTAGCATGGAGCAGTTCTTC	CASSLRTSMEQFF
-	-	TRBV3-1/TRBV3-2	TRBJ1-2	TGTGCCAGCAGCCCAAAGACAGGACTGGGGGCATATGGCTACACCTTC	CASSPKTGLGAYGYTF
-	-	TRBV6-5	TRBJ2-1	TGTGCCAGCAGCACCCAGGGGAATGAGCAGTTCTTC	CASSTQGNEQFF
-	TRBD2	TRBV5-4	TRBJ2-1	TGTGCCAGCAGCCCTGCCCGGGGGGGCCCCAACAATGAGCAGTTCTTC	CASSPARGGPNNEQFF
-	-	TRBV11-2	TRBJ1-5	TGTGCCAGCAGCTTTTCCGGGTCCAATCAGCCCCAGCATTTT	CASSFSGSNQPQHF
-	TRBD1	TRBV28	TRBJ1-3	TGTGCCAGCAGTCGCCCCCCGACAGGGTACTCTGGAAACACCATATATTTT	CASSRPPTGYSGNTIYF
-	TRBD1	TRBV7-9	TRBJ1-6	TGTGCCAGCAGCTCCGGGACAGGGATCAACTTACATAATTCACCCCTCCACTTT	CASSSGTGINLHNSPLHF
few	TRBD2	TRBV10-3	TRBJ2-1	TGTGCCATCAGTGAGCCCAATAGCGGGGGGATATACAATGAGCAGTTCTTC	CAISEPNSGGIYNEQFF
many	TRBD1	TRBV28	TRBJ2-1	TGTGCCAGCAGTCCGCTCGGACAGGGGGCAACCTACAATGAGCAGTTCTTC	CASSPLGQGATYNEQFF
-	-	TRBV4-1	TRBJ2-7	TGCGCCAGCAGCCAACAGGGGACCCACGAGCAGTACTTC	CASSQQGTHEQYF
-	-	TRBV11-2	TRBJ2-6	TGTGCCAGCAGCCTCGGACAGTTCTCTGGGGCCAACGTCCTGACTTTC	CASSLGQFSGANVLTF
-	TRBD2	TRBV28	TRBJ2-3	TGTGCCAGCACCCCTATCACTCGGGGGGGGAAGGATACGCAGTATTTT	CASTPITRGGKDTQYF
few	TRBD1	TRBV19	TRBJ2-7	TGTGCCAGTAGTATTTTTTTCGACAGGGTTATTTACGAGCAGTACTTC	CASSIFFDRVIYEQYF
-	-	TRBV2	TRBJ2-7	TGTGCCAGCCTGACAGATCCCAGCTCCTACGAGCAGTACTTC	CASLTDPSSYEQYF
few	-	TRBV10-1	TRBJ1-2	TGCGCCAGCAGTGAGTCGAGACAGAGCTATGGCTACACCTTC	CASSESRQSYGYTF